The 21 T cell receptor beta chains below come from one sample, sequenced in a study of CD8 T cells in ankylosing spondylitis. TCRdb reanalysed the 5' RACE reads using MiXCR and keeps one entry per CDR3 protein. Here the sample spans around 300,000 distinct CDR3 sequences, around 20% being singletons. The sequenced material came from blood, either unsorted or a sorted T cell fraction (not recorded which). These TCRs come from a female donor with ankylosing spondylitis or in good health (not recorded which).

This clonotype has more than one count but fewer than ten. The chain recombines TRBV20-1 with TRBJ2-1; possibly TRBD2 for D (5 bases). The CDR3 has 16 amino acids. V lost 3 bases to trimming and J lost 5 bases, with 20 bases between them. The germline CDR1 and CDR2 sequences are DFQATT and SNEGSKA (reference sequence). This CDR3 reads CSASFTWSTTNNEQFF. The CDR3 DNA is TGCAGTGCTAGTTTCACTTGGTCCACGACTAACAATGAGCAGTTCTTC.

This clonotype was observed a few times. This rearrangement joins TRBV5-1 to TRBJ2-2; 8 positions match TRBD2. This CDR3 is 16 amino acids long. Looked up from germline, CDR1 is SGHRS and CDR2 is YFSETQ. V dropped 1 base and J dropped 4; count of bases not matched to a gene: 6. CDR3 coding DNA: TGCGCCAGCAGCTTGTCTCGGGGGGGAGTCACCGGGGAGCTGTTTTTT. Its translation: CASSLSRGGVTGELFF.

V usage is TRBV29-1 and J usage is TRBJ2-2, with TRBD2 as a possible D gene (5 bases). This CDR3 is built from 14 residues. Trimming pared 7 bases from V and 3 bases from J, leaving 15 bases between. Germline assignment: CDR1 SQVTM and CDR2 ANQGSEA. Here the CDR3 DNA reads TGCAGCGCCACCCACCCGGGGTACACCGGGGAGCTGTTTTTT. Translating it yields CSATHPGYTGELFF.

The chain couples TRBV6-1 to TRBJ1-5; the D is unclear. Germline V lookup: CDR1 MNHNS, CDR2 SASEGT. Deletions cut 3 bases from V and 5 bases from J, with 8 bases between. CDR3 length equals 13 residues. CDR3 in amino acids: CASSDADHQPQHF. The DNA of the CDR3 is TGTGCCAGCAGTGACGCGGACCATCAGCCCCAGCATTTT.

This clonotype came up many times. V usage is TRBV12-3 or TRBV12-4 and J usage is TRBJ1-2; D unclear. V was pared by 5 bases and J by 4 bases, with 8 bases between. This CDR3 has 12 residues. The chain's CDR3 is CASSPPGYGYTF. The CDR3 DNA follows: TGTGCCAGCAGTCCCCCGGGCTATGGCTACACCTTC.

This chain connects TRBV12-3 or TRBV12-4 to TRBJ2-2; TRBD1 might be the D (5 bases). CDR3 length equals 15 residues. The V gene lost 4 bases and the J gene lost 8 bases, with 17 bases spanning the gap. CDR3 protein: CASSSQEGALGELFF. For the CDR3, the DNA is TGTGCCAGCAGTTCCCAGGAAGGGGCTCTTGGGGAGCTGTTTTTT.

The CDR3 DNA sequence: TGTGCCAGCAGTTACTCCACTAGCCAGGTACTTTACAATGAGCAGTTCTTC. It is translated as CASSYSTSQVLYNEQFF. V is TRBV6-5 and J is TRBJ2-1; D possibly corresponds to TRBD2 (6 bases). Germline values: CDR1 MNHEY, CDR2 SVGAGI. The length of the CDR3 is 17 residues. V lost 0 bases to trimming and J lost 4 bases, with 16 bases between them.

The chain has TRBV7-7 and TRBJ2-7; no reliable D call. The V end lost 1 base, the J end lost 6 bases, and 19 bases lay between the germline ends. This CDR3 has 16 residues. Germline-derived CDR1 and CDR2 are SSHAT and FNYEAQ (reference sequence). The CDR3 is CASSLDRGSASGEQYF. Here the CDR3 DNA reads TGTGCCAGCAGCTTAGATCGCGGTTCAGCATCGGGCGAGCAGTACTTC.

The rearrangement links TRBV5-1 to TRBJ2-1, with TRBD2 matching 7 bases. The CDR3 has 17 residues. The V and J ends lost 1 base and 2 bases, in that order; junction bases with no gene match: 9. The germline CDR1 and CDR2 sequences are SGHRS and YFSETQ. The CDR3 DNA sequence: TGCGCCAGCAGCTTGAGAGGTGGGAGGGCCGCCTACAATGAGCAGTTCTTC. This sequence encodes CASSLRGGRAAYNEQFF.

V usage is TRBV7-9 and J usage is TRBJ2-3, with D possibly TRBD2 on 6 matching bases. Looked up from germline, CDR1 is SEHNR and CDR2 is FQNEAQ (reference sequence). Trimming left V 4 bases short and J 2 bases short, with 13 bases between. The CDR3 covers 15 residues. CDR3: CASSSQGLFTDTQYF. The CDR3 DNA reads TGTGCCAGCAGCTCCCAGGGACTCTTCACAGATACGCAGTATTTT.

This rearrangement joins TRBV15 to TRBJ2-1; D not resolved. Deletions cut 5 bases from V and 8 bases from J, with 10 bases between. The germline gives CDR1 LNHNV, CDR2 YYDKDF (reference sequence). The CDR3 is made up of 12 amino acids. The CDR3 DNA sequence: TGTGCCACCAGCCCGTCCTTCGATGAGCAGTTCTTC. This gives the protein CATSPSFDEQFF.

Only a few counts were recorded for this clonotype. The genes are TRBV7-6 and TRBJ1-1; D is unclear. Germline-derived CDR1 and CDR2 are SGHVS and FNYEAQ. The CDR3 is 13 residues long. Trimming cost V 5 bases and J 2 bases, with 9 bases left between them. The CDR3 sequence: CASSKTKNTEAFF. The CDR3 DNA is TGTGCCAGCAGCAAGACGAAAAACACTGAAGCTTTCTTT. Complete variable domain (other parts from reference TRBV7-6 and TRBJ1-1): GAGVSQSPRYKVTKRGQDVALRCDPISGHVSLYWYRQALGQGPEFLTYFNYEAQQDKSGLPNDRFSAERPEGSISTLTIQRTEQRDSAMYRCASSKTKNTEAFFGQGTRLTVV.

V gene TRBV19 combines with J gene TRBJ2-1; D is possibly TRBD2 (5 bases). The CDR3 has 14 residues. Between the trimmed V and J ends, which lost 1 base and 6 bases, there was a span of 10 bases. From germline, CDR1 is LNHDA and CDR2 SQIVND (reference sequence). CDR3 sequence: CASSIAGFGNEQFF. In DNA, the CDR3 is TGTGCCAGTAGTATAGCGGGATTCGGCAATGAGCAGTTCTTC.

V is TRBV29-1 and J is TRBJ1-1, with 7 positions matching TRBD1. The CDR3 extends over 12 amino acids. Trimming cost V 7 bases and J 1 base; bases outside gene matches: 3. CDR1 is SQVTM and CDR2 is ANQGSEA in the germline V gene. CDR3 sequence (DNA): TGCAGCGGGGGACAGAGGAACACTGAAGCTTTCTTT. Encoded protein: CSGGQRNTEAFF.

The V call is TRBV20-1, the J call TRBJ1-2, with TRBD1 matching 9 bases. The CDR3 covers 13 residues. The germline gives CDR1 DFQATT, CDR2 SNEGSKA (reference sequence). Losses at the gene ends were 6 bases for V and 7 bases for J; bases not matched to a gene: 9. The CDR3 is CSATQGAIGGYTF. In nucleotides, the CDR3 is TGCAGTGCCACACAGGGGGCTATTGGTGGCTACACCTTC.

In this sample, this clonotype turned up many times. The chain employs TRBV7-2 and TRBJ2-1; TRBD2 is a possible D gene (6 bases). V lost 3 bases and J lost 9, with 15 bases in between. Germline loops: CDR1 SGHTA, CDR2 FQGNSA. CDR3 length: 14 residues. The CDR3 is CASSFGWEEGEQFF. The CDR3 DNA is TGTGCCAGCAGCTTTGGGTGGGAGGAAGGTGAGCAGTTCTTC.

This clonotype was recorded at least ten times. V usage is TRBV2 and J usage is TRBJ2-7; possibly TRBD2 for D (5 bases). Germline V gene lookup returns CDR1 SNHLY and CDR2 FYNNEI. Trimming took off 4 bases at V and 4 bases at J, with 8 bases between the two ends. The CDR3 runs 12 residues. The CDR3 DNA sequence: TGTGCCAGCAGTGCTAGGGAGTACGAGCAGTACTTC. It encodes CASSAREYEQYF.

This clonotype turned up a few times. The gene calls are TRBV21-1 and TRBJ1-5. TRBV21-1 is termed a pseudogene. The CDR3 is 20 residues long. The CDR3 sequence is CASSKDQARSNSYSNQPQHF. The CDR3 DNA reads as TGTGCCAGCAGCAAAGATCAGGCCAGATCGAATTCCTATAGCAATCAGCCCCAGCATTTT.

The table lists this clonotype with many counts. This chain uses TRBV20-1 with TRBJ2-1; 8 nucleotides line up with TRBD2. The CDR3 contains 14 residues. The germline V gene encodes CDR1 DFQATT and CDR2 SNEGSKA (reference sequence). V dropped 2 bases and J dropped 4; count of bases not matched to a gene: 4. The CDR3 DNA follows: TGCAGTGCTAGATTTCGCGGGAGGTACAATGAGCAGTTCTTC. Translating it yields CSARFRGRYNEQFF.

The V gene is TRBV27, the J gene TRBJ2-5; 7 nucleotides align to TRBD2. J gave up 7 bases and V 3 bases, and 8 bases lay outside the gene matches. There are 14 residues in the CDR3. Germline loops: CDR1 MNHEY, CDR2 SMNVEV (reference sequence). The DNA for the CDR3 is TGTGCCAGCAGTTTTCAGTCGGGGGGTAGGACCCAGTACTTC. This gives the protein CASSFQSGGRTQYF.

This chain joins TRBV25-1 and TRBJ1-1; TRBD1 matches 7 bases. V was pared by 6 bases and J by 2 bases, with 6 bases of the junction left unmatched. Germline assignment: CDR1 MGHDK and CDR2 SYGVNS. The CDR3 spans 14 residues. The CDR3 here is CASRPDRVNTEAFF. Here the CDR3 DNA reads TGTGCCAGCAGACCAGACAGGGTAAACACTGAAGCTTTCTTT.